Each of the 20 T cell receptor beta chains below was sequenced from the same sample in a study of CD8 T cells in ankylosing spondylitis (dated by TCRdb to the late 2010s). Library generation was performed with 5' RACE. TCRdb names Illumina HiSeq 2500 as the instrument used. TCRdb reprocessing: public reads trimmed at Q25 with fastp, clones called with MiXCR, in-frame beta chains kept. Each entry is one CDR3 protein sequence, shown with its most common DNA and genes. A total of around 320,000 distinct CDR3 sequences appear in this sample, roughly 20% of them only once. Of the sample, 3.5% to 4.5% is held by the ten largest clones. The sequencing sample was made of blood, either unsorted or a sorted T cell fraction (not recorded which). The receptors come from a female donor with ankylosing spondylitis or in good health (not recorded which).

The chain carries TRBV6-2 or TRBV6-3 and TRBJ1-5; perhaps TRBD1 as D (5 bases). CDR1 is MNHEY and CDR2 is SVGEGT in the germline V gene. V shed 11 bases and J shed 1 base, with 12 bases lying between them. The CDR3 loop spans 13 amino acids. The CDR3 here is CAGGWGSNQPQHF. CDR3 nucleotide sequence: TGTGCCGGAGGGTGGGGGAGCAATCAGCCCCAGCATTTT.

This clonotype was seen a handful of times. The gene calls are TRBV27 and TRBJ1-2, with D maybe TRBD1 (6 bases). Germline CDR1 reads MNHEY; CDR2 reads SMNVEV (reference sequence). The CDR3 sequence is 13 residues long. Trimming cost V 5 bases and J 7 bases, with 14 bases left between them. DNA of the CDR3: TGTGCCAGCAGTCTGGGACACCGAGGTGGCTACACCTTC. Its translation: CASSLGHRGGYTF.

This clonotype was observed a handful of times. The rearrangement uses TRBV6-2 or TRBV6-3 and TRBJ2-7; D may be TRBD1 or TRBD2 (5 bases each). From germline, CDR1 is MNHEY and CDR2 SVGEGT. The V end lost 7 bases, the J end lost 3 bases, and 19 bases lay between the germline ends. This CDR3 has 15 residues. The CDR3: CASTEIGTAVYEQYF. The CDR3 DNA reads TGTGCCAGCACCGAAATCGGGACCGCCGTCTACGAGCAGTACTTC.

This clonotype was counted only a few times. J is TRBJ2-7 and V is TRBV7-9; perhaps TRBD1 as D (5 bases). CDR3 length: 15 residues. The germline V and J ends were trimmed by 5 bases and 6 bases, with 20 bases remaining between them. CDR1 SEHNR and CDR2 FQNEAQ come from the germline V gene (reference sequence). The CDR3: CASSPTGRVVGEQYF. The DNA for the CDR3 is TGTGCCAGCAGCCCAACAGGAAGGGTGGTAGGCGAGCAGTACTTC.

This clonotype was observed at least ten times. J is TRBJ2-2 and V is TRBV5-6; D is unresolved. CDR1 is SGHDT and CDR2 is YYEEEE in the germline V gene. This CDR3 has 14 amino acids. The germline V and J ends were trimmed by 1 base and 3 bases, with 7 bases remaining between them. This CDR3 is CASSLNTYTGELFF. CDR3 sequence (DNA): TGTGCCAGCAGCTTGAATACGTACACCGGGGAGCTGTTTTTT.

V is TRBV10-3 and J is TRBJ2-7; 12 nucleotides match TRBD2. The CDR3 is made up of 12 amino acids. V shed 10 bases and J 4 bases; nucleotides not matched to a gene: 2. Germline CDR1 is ENHRY and CDR2 is SYGVKD. The CDR3: CATGLAGYEQYF. CDR3 nucleotides: TGTGCCACCGGACTAGCGGGATACGAGCAGTACTTC.

The J gene is TRBJ2-1, the V gene TRBV6-2 or TRBV6-3; 7 bases line up with TRBD2. This CDR3 is 14 amino acids long. Germline CDR1 and CDR2: MNHEY and SVGEGT. Unmatched junction bases numbered 6, after V lost 7 bases and J lost 3 bases. CDR3 loop: CASTLAELYNEQFF. DNA for the CDR3: TGTGCCAGCACCCTAGCGGAGCTCTACAATGAGCAGTTCTTC.

The gene calls are TRBV7-9 and TRBJ2-7, with D possibly matching TRBD1 (5 bases). Germline V gives CDR1 SEHNR, CDR2 FQNEAQ (reference sequence). V lost 5 bases to trimming and J lost 1 base, with 12 bases between them. This CDR3 is built from 14 residues. The chain's CDR3 is CASSPRQYSYEQYF. The CDR3 DNA reads as TGTGCCAGCAGCCCACGACAGTATTCCTACGAGCAGTACTTC.

This clonotype was observed a handful of times. The J gene is TRBJ2-1, the V gene TRBV2, with no clear D. Germline assignment: CDR1 SNHLY and CDR2 FYNNEI. Deletions cut 4 bases from V and 5 bases from J, with 15 bases between. The CDR3 sequence is 15 residues long. This chain's CDR3 is CASSAEVGENNEQFF. CDR3 DNA sequence: TGTGCCAGCAGTGCCGAGGTTGGGGAAAACAATGAGCAGTTCTTC.

In this sample, this clonotype turned up a few times. The V and J genes are TRBV7-2 and TRBJ1-2; D perhaps matches TRBD1 (5 bases). The CDR3 runs to 13 residues. V gave up 0 bases and J gave up 8 bases, with 10 bases separating them. Germline V lookup: CDR1 SGHTA, CDR2 FQGNSA. The CDR3 region has the DNA TGTGCCAGCAGCTTAGCGGGGGGTGGAGGCTACACCTTC. Its protein is CASSLAGGGGYTF.

V gene TRBV4-3 combines with J gene TRBJ1-2; a weak D match, TRBD1 (5 bases). The CDR3 loop spans 14 amino acids. CDR1 and CDR2 from the germline V gene are LGHNA and YSLEER. The V and J ends lost 5 bases and 1 base respectively, with 11 bases between them. The CDR3 sequence is CASSSGEFNYGYTF. CDR3 bases: TGCGCCAGCAGCTCGGGGGAGTTTAACTATGGCTACACCTTC.

Concerning this clonotype itself: The junction differs from germline at one of its ends, possibly a read error. This chain joins TRBV12-3 or TRBV12-4 and TRBJ2-7, with 10 bases aligning to TRBD2. This CDR3 spans 13 amino acids. CDR3 nucleotide sequence: TGTGCCAGTAGGACTAGCGGACCCTACGAGCGGTACTTC. Translating gives CASRTSGPYERYF.

This clonotype was observed at least ten times. V usage is TRBV12-3 or TRBV12-4 and J usage is TRBJ1-1; 7 bases line up with TRBD1. With 5 bases clipped from V and 1 base from J, the junction kept 4 bases outside the gene matches. CDR3 size: 14 residues. CDR3 residues: CASSVRTGNTEAFF. The DNA of the CDR3 is TGTGCCAGCAGTGTCAGGACAGGGAACACTGAAGCTTTCTTT.

This clonotype was observed a few times. J is TRBJ1-1 and V is TRBV20-1; no clear D. CDR3 length: 14 residues. The germline V gene has CDR1 DFQATT and CDR2 SNEGSKA (reference sequence). V was cut by 6 bases and J by 0 bases, with 14 bases left in between. This CDR3 is CSATGRTMNTEAFF. CDR3 nucleotides: TGCAGTGCCACCGGGAGAACAATGAACACTGAAGCTTTCTTT.

This clonotype showed up many times. This rearrangement joins TRBV4-3 to TRBJ1-1, with D unresolved. The CDR3 is 13 residues long. The V gene lost 5 bases and the J gene lost 0 bases, with 7 bases spanning the gap. Germline-derived CDR1 and CDR2 are LGHNA and YSLEER. The CDR3 bases are TGCGCCAGCAGCTCGAAGATGAACACTGAAGCTTTCTTT. It translates to CASSSKMNTEAFF.

This clonotype came up many times. The chain employs TRBV29-1 and TRBJ2-2, with D tentatively TRBD1 (6 bases). The CDR3 extends over 14 amino acids. Germline V gene data show CDR1 as SQVTM and CDR2 as ANQGSEA. Trimming stripped 4 bases from V and 2 bases from J, with 11 bases between. The CDR3 DNA sequence: TGCAGCGTTGGTGACAGGCCAAACACCGGGGAGCTGTTTTTT. As protein: CSVGDRPNTGELFF.

This clonotype was seen at least ten times. The J gene is TRBJ2-5, the V gene TRBV20-1, with a weak D call TRBD2 (6 bases). Trimming pared 6 bases from V and 4 bases from J, leaving 15 bases between. Germline CDR1 and CDR2: DFQATT and SNEGSKA (reference sequence). CDR3 length equals 13 residues. The CDR3 region has the DNA TGCAGTGCCGTTAGCGGAGGAGGAGAGACCCAGTACTTC. This translates into CSAVSGGGETQYF.

This clonotype was seen only a few times. This rearrangement joins TRBV6-1 to TRBJ1-5, with TRBD1 as a possible D gene (6 bases). The CDR3 has 15 residues. V was clipped by 5 bases and J by 4 bases, with 15 bases between them. Germline lookup yields CDR1 MNHNS and CDR2 SASEGT. The CDR3 reads CASSQDRTLNQPQHF. The CDR3 region has the DNA TGTGCCAGCAGTCAAGACAGGACCCTGAATCAGCCCCAGCATTTT.

This chain links TRBV20-1 with TRBJ2-1, with D possibly being TRBD2 (7 bases). Germline V gene lookup returns CDR1 DFQATT and CDR2 SNEGSKA (reference sequence). The CDR3 covers 16 residues. V was shortened by 1 base and J by 0 bases, with 13 bases between the two germline ends. CDR3 sequence: CSARGGGSSSYNEQFF. The DNA of the CDR3 is TGCAGTGCTAGAGGCGGGGGCTCAAGCTCCTACAATGAGCAGTTCTTC.

The V and J genes are TRBV9 and TRBJ2-2, with unresolved D. The CDR3 runs 14 residues. Per germline, CDR1 SGDLS and CDR2 YYNGEE. The germline V and J ends were trimmed by 3 bases and 2 bases, with 8 bases remaining between them. The CDR3 region is CASSAAVNTGELFF. For the CDR3, the DNA is TGTGCCAGCAGCGCGGCAGTAAACACCGGGGAGCTGTTTTTT.